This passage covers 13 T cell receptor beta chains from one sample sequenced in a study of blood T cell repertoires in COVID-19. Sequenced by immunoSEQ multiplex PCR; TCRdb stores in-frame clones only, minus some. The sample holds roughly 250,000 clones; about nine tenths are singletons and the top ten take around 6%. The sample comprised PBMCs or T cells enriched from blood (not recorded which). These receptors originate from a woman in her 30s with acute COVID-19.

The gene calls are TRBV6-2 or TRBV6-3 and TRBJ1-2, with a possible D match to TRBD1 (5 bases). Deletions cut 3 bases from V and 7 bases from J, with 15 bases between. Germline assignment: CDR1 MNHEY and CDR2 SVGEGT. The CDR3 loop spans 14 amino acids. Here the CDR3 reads CASSYLGRATGYTF. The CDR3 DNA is TGTGCCAGCAGTTATCTCGGCAGGGCTACTGGCTACACCTTC.

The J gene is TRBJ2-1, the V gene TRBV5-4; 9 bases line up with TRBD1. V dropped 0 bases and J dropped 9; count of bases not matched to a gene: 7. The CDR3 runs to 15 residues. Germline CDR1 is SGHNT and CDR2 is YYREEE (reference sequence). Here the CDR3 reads CASSLAGTGSVEQFF. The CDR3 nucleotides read TGTGCCAGCAGCTTGGCCGGGACAGGGTCAGTTGAGCAGTTCTTC. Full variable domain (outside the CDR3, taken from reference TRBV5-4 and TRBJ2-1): ETGVTQSPTHLIKTRGQQVTLRCSSQSGHNTVSWYQQALGQGPQFIFQYYREEENGRGNFPPRFSGLQFPNYSSELNVNALELDDSALYLCASSLAGTGSVEQFFGPGTRLTVL.

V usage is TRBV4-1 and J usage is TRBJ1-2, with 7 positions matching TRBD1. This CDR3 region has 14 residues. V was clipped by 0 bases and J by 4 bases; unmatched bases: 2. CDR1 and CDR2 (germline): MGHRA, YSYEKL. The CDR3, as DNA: TGCGCCAGCAGCCAAGAACAGGGGAGCTATGGCTACACCTTC. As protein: CASSQEQGSYGYTF.

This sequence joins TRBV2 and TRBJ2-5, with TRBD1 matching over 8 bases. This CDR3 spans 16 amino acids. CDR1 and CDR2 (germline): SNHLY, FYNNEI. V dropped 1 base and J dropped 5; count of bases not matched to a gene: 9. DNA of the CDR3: TGTGCCAGCAGTGAAGAGGCAGGGGGCGCGGGGGAGACCCAGTACTTC. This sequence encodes CASSEEAGGAGETQYF.

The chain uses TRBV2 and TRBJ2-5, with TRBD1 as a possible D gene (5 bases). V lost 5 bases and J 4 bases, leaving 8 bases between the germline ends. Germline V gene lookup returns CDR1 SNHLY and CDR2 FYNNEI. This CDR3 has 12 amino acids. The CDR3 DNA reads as TGTGCCAGCAGTCGCAGGGTAGAGACCCAGTACTTC. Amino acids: CASSRRVETQYF.

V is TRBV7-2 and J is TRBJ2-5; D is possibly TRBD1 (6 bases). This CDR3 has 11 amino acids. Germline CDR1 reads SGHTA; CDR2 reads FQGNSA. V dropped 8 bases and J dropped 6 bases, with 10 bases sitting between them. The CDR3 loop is CASVGGKTQYF. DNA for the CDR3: TGTGCCAGCGTAGGGGGAAAGACCCAGTACTTC.

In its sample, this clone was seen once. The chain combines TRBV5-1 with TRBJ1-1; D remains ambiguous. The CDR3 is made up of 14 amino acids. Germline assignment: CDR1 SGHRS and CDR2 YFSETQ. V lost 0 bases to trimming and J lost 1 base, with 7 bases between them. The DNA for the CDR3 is TGCGCCAGCAGCTTGGTGACGGGGAACACTGAAGCTTTCTTT. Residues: CASSLVTGNTEAFF.

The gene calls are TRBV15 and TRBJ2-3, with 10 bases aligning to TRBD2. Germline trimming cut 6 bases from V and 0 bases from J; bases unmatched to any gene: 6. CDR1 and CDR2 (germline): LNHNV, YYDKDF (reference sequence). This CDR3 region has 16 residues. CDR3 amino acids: CATSSSGGTSTDTQYF. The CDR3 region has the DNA TGTGCCACCAGTAGTAGCGGGGGGACTAGCACAGATACGCAGTATTTT. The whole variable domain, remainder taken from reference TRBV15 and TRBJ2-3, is DAMVIQNPRYQVTQFGKPVTLSCSQTLNHNVMYWYQQKSSQAPKLLFHYYDKDFNNEADTPDNFQSRRPNTSFCFLDIRSPGLGDTAMYLCATSSSGGTSTDTQYFGPGTRLTVL.

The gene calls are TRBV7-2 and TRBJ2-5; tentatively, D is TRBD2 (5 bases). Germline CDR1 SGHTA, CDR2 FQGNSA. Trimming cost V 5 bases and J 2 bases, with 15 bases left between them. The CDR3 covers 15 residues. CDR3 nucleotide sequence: TGTGCCAGCAGCATGATGACTAAGCCACAAGAGACCCAGTACTTC. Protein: CASSMMTKPQETQYF.

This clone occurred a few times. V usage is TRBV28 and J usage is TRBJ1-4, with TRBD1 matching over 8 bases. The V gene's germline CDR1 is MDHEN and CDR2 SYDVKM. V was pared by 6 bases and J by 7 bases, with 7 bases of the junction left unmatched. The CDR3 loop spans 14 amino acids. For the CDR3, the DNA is TGTGCCAGCAGCAGGGGGCGCGGGAGTGAAAAACTGTTTTTT. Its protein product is CASSRGRGSEKLFF. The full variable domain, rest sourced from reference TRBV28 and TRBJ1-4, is DVKVTQSSRYLVKRTGEKVFLECVQDMDHENMFWYRQDPGLGLRLIYFSYDVKMKEKGDIPEGYSVSREKKERFSLILESASTNQTSMYLCASSRGRGSEKLFFGSGTQLSVL.

This CDR3 is CASPGGQGSHEQYF. The CDR3 DNA is TGTGCCAGTCCAGGAGGACAGGGTAGCCACGAGCAGTACTTC. The V call is TRBV2, the J call TRBJ2-7; 8 positions agree with TRBD1. Germline V gene data show CDR1 as SNHLY and CDR2 as FYNNEI. After removal of 9 bases from V and 5 bases from J, the junction contained 12 bases not matched to a gene. The CDR3 sequence is 14 residues long.

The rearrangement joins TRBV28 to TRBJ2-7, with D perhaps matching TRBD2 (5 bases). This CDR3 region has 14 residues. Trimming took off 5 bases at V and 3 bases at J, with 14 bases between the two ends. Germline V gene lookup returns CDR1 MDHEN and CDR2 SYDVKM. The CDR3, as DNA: TGTGCCAGCAGTGGAGGTTCCAAGGGCTACGAGCAGTACTTC. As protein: CASSGGSKGYEQYF.

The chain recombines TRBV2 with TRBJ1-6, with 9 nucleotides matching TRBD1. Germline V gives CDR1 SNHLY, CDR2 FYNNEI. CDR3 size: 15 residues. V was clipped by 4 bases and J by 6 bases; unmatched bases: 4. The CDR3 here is CASSAGTGINSPLHF. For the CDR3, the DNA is TGTGCCAGCAGTGCAGGGACAGGGATTAATTCACCCCTCCACTTT.